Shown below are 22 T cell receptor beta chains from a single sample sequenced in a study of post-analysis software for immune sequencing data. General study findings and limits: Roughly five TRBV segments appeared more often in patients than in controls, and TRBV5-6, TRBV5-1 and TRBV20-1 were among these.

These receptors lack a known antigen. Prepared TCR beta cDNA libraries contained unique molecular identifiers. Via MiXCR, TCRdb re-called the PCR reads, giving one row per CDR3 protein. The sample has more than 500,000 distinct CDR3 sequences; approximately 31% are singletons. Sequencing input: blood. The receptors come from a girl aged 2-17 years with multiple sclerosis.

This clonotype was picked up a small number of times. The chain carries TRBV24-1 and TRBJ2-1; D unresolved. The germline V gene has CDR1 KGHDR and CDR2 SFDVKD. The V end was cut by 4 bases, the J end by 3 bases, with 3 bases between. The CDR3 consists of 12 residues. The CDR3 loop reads CATSDSYNEQFF. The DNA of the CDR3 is TGTGCCACCAGTGACAGCTACAATGAGCAGTTCTTC.

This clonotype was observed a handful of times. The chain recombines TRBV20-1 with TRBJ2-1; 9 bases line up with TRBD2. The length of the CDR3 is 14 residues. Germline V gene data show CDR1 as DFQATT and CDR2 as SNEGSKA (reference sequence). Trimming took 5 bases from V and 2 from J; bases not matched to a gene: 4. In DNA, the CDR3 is TGCAGTGCTCTCGGACTAGCGACCTACAATGAGCAGTTCTTC. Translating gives CSALGLATYNEQFF.

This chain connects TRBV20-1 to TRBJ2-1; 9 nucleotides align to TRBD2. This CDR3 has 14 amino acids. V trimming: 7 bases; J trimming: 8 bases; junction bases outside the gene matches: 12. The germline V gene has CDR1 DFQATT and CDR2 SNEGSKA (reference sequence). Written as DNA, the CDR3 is TGCAGTGGAATGGTGCGGGGGGGCCTCTATGAGCAGTTCTTC. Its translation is CSGMVRGGLYEQFF.

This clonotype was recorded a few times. CDR3 in DNA: TGTGCCAGCAGTCCCCTCAGCTCCTACGAGCAGTACTTC. Translated, it gives CASSPLSSYEQYF. This chain joins TRBV7-2 and TRBJ2-7; D gene uncertain. Trimming pared 6 bases from V and 0 bases from J, leaving 9 bases between. From germline, CDR1 is SGHTA and CDR2 FQGNSA. The CDR3 sequence is 13 residues long.

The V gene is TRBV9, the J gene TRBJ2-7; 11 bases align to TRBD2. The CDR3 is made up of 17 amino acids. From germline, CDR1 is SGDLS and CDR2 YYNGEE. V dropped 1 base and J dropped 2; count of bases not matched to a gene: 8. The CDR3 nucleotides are TGTGCCAGCAGCGTACACGCTAGCGGGGGGCTTCCCTACGAGCAGTACTTC. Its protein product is CASSVHASGGLPYEQYF.

The CDR3 bases are TGTGCCAGCAGCGCCCGGCTAGCGGTCACAGATACGCAGTATTTT. It translates to CASSARLAVTDTQYF. The chain uses TRBV7-6 and TRBJ2-3, with 7 bases fitting TRBD2. CDR3 size: 15 residues. CDR1 is SGHVS, CDR2 FNYEAQ, per germline. The trim removed 5 bases at V and 2 bases at J, leaving 7 bases unmatched. Full variable domain (rest looked up from reference TRBV7-6 and TRBJ2-3): GAGVSQSPRYKVTKRGQDVALRCDPISGHVSLYWYRQALGQGPEFLTYFNYEAQQDKSGLPNDRFSAERPEGSISTLTIQRTEQRDSAMYRCASSARLAVTDTQYFGPGTRLTVL.

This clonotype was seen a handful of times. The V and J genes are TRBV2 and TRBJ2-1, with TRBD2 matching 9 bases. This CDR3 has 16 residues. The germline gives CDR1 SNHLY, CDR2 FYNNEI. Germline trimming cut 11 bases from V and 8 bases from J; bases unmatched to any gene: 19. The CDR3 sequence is CAPVGSGGQNIDEQFF. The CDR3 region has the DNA TGTGCCCCTGTAGGTAGCGGGGGACAAAATATCGATGAGCAGTTCTTC. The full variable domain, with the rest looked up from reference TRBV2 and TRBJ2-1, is EPEVTQTPSHQVTQMGQEVILRCVPISNHLYFYWYRQILGQKVEFLVSFYNNEISEKSEIFDDQFSVERPDGSNFTLKIRSTKLEDSAMYFCAPVGSGGQNIDEQFFGPGTRLTVL.

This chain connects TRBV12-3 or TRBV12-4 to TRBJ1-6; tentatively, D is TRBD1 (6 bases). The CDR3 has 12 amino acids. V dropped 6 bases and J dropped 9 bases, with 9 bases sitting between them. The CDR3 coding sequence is TGTGCCAGCAGCCCGGACAGTTCACCCCTCCACTTT. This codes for CASSPDSSPLHF.

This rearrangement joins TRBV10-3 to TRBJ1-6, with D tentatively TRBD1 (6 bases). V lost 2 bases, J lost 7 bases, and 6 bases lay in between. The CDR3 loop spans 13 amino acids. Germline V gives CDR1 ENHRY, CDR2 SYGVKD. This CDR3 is CAISEQGNSPLHF. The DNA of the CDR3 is TGTGCCATCAGTGAGCAGGGGAATTCACCCCTCCACTTT.

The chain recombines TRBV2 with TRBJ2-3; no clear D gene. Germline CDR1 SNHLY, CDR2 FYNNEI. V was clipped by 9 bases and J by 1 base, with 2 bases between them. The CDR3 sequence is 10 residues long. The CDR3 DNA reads TGTGCCAGTTGCACAGATACGCAGTATTTT. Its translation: CASCTDTQYF.

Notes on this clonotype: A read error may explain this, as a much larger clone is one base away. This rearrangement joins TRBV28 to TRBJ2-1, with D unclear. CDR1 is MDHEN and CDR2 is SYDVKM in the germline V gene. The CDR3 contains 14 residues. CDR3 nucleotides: TGTGCCACCCGTGAAGGTTTCTCCTACAATGGGCAGTTCTTC. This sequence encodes CATREGFSYNGQFF.

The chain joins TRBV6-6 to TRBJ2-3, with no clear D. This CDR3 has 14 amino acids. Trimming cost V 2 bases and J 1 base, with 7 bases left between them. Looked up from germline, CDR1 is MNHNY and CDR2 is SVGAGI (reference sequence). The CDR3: CASSYRVGTDTQYF. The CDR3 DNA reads TGTGCCAGCAGTTACCGGGTCGGCACAGATACGCAGTATTTT.

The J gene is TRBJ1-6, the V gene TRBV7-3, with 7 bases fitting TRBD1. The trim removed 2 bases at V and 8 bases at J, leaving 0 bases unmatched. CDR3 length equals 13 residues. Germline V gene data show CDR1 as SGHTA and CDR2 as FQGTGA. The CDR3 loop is CASSLQGDSPLHF. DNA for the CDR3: TGTGCCAGCAGCTTACAGGGGGATTCACCCCTCCACTTT.

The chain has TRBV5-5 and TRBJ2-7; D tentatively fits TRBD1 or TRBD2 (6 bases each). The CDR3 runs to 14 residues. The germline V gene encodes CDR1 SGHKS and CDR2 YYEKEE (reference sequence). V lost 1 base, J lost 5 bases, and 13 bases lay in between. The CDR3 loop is CASSLKGGWDEQYF. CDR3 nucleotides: TGTGCCAGCAGCTTGAAGGGGGGCTGGGACGAGCAGTACTTC.

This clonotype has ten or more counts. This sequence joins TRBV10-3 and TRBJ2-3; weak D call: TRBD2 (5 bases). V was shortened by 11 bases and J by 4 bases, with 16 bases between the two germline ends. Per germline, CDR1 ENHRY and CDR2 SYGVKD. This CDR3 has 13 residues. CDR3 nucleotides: TGTGCCTCCAAGGCGGGCCCAGCAGATACGCAGTATTTT. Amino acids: CASKAGPADTQYF.

Here the CDR3 DNA reads TGCAGCGTTGATGGTGGGACAGAGGTCACAGATACGCAGTATTTT. Translating it yields CSVDGGTEVTDTQYF. J is TRBJ2-3 and V is TRBV29-1, with TRBD1 matching 7 bases. This CDR3 comprises 15 residues. The V and J ends lost 3 bases and 2 bases, in that order; junction bases with no gene match: 8. CDR1 is SQVTM and CDR2 is ANQGSEA in the germline V gene.

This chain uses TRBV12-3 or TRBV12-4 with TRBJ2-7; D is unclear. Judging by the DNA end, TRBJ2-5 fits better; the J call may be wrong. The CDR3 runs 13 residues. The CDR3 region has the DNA TGTGCCAGCAGTTTAAGGTCGGTCGAGACCCAGTACTTC. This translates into CASSLRSVETQYF.

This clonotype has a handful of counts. This CDR3 is CSARDSRTNEKLFF. CDR3 bases: TGCAGTGCTAGAGATAGTAGAACTAATGAAAAACTGTTTTTT. V is TRBV20-1 and J is TRBJ1-4; D is unclear. V lost 0 bases and J 1 base, leaving 6 bases between the germline ends. The CDR3 consists of 14 residues. CDR1 and CDR2 (germline): DFQATT, SNEGSKA (reference sequence).

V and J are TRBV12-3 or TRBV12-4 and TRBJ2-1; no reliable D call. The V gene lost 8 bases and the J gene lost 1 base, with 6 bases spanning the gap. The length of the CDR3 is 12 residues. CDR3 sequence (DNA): TGTGCCAGCTATAGGTCCTACAATGAGCAGTTCTTC. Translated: CASYRSYNEQFF.

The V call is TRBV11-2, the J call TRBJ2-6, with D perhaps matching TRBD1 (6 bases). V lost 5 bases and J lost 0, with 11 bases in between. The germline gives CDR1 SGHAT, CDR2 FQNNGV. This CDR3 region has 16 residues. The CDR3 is CASSARGISGANVLTF. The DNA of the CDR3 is TGTGCCAGCAGCGCTAGGGGGATCTCTGGGGCCAACGTCCTGACTTTC.

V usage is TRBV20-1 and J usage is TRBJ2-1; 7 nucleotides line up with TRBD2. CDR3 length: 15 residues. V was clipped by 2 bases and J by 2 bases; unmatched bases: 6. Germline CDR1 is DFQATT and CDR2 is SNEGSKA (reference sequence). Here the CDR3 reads CSARPTSAAYNEQFF. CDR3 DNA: TGCAGTGCTAGACCAACTAGCGCTGCCTACAATGAGCAGTTCTTC.

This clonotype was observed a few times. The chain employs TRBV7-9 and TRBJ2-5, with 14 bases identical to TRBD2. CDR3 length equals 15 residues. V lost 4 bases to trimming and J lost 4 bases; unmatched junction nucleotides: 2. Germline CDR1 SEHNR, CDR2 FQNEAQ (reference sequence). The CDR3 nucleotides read TGTGCCAGCAGCTGGGGACTAGCGGGGGCAGAGACCCAGTACTTC. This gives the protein CASSWGLAGAETQYF.